The 19 T cell receptor beta chains reported below all come from one sample, sequenced in a study of blood T cell repertoires in COVID-19. Assay: immunoSEQ multiplex PCR; the TCRdb copy retains only in-frame clones and omits some. The table includes some 350,000 clones, roughly nine tenths detected once. The specimen sequenced was PBMCs or T cells enriched from blood (not recorded which). The receptors were sampled from a man younger than 30 who had recovered from COVID-19.

J is TRBJ2-1 and V is TRBV28; 9 bases match TRBD2. The CDR3 has 15 residues. Germline V gene lookup returns CDR1 MDHEN and CDR2 SYDVKM. J gave up 3 bases and V 3 bases, and 3 bases lay outside the gene matches. The CDR3 loop is CASSFYSGSYNEQFF. CDR3 bases: TGTGCCAGCAGTTTTTATAGCGGGAGCTACAATGAGCAGTTCTTC.

The V call is TRBV3-1 (or the pseudogene TRBV3-2), the J call TRBJ1-1; no definite D call. Germline V gene lookup returns CDR1 LGHDT and CDR2 YNNKEL (reference sequence). This CDR3 contains 14 residues. Trimming pared 4 bases from V and 1 base from J, leaving 10 bases between. Here the CDR3 DNA reads TGTGCCAGCAGCCCGGGAAATTCGAACACTGAAGCTTTCTTT. Translating gives CASSPGNSNTEAFF.

This clone was seen a single time. The chain combines TRBV20-1 with TRBJ2-3, with D maybe TRBD2 (6 bases). The CDR3 loop spans 16 amino acids. Looked up from germline, CDR1 is DFQATT and CDR2 is SNEGSKA (reference sequence). The germline V and J ends were trimmed by 3 bases and 4 bases, with 20 bases remaining between them. The CDR3 loop is CSASFLLGGISDTQYF. The CDR3 DNA follows: TGCAGTGCTAGTTTTCTGTTGGGGGGAATTTCAGATACGCAGTATTTT.

The J gene is TRBJ1-2, the V gene TRBV25-1; the D gene is possibly TRBD1 (5 bases). Germline CDR1 reads MGHDK; CDR2 reads SYGVNS. Trimming stripped 4 bases from V and 2 bases from J, with 17 bases between. The CDR3 length is 16 residues. Written as DNA, the CDR3 is TGTGCCAGCAGTGCGGGGGAGGGTTGGGGAAACTATGGCTACACCTTC. It codes for CASSAGEGWGNYGYTF.

The CDR3, as DNA: TGTGCCAGTAGTATACAGGCTTATAATTCACCCCTCCACTTT. Its translation is CASSIQAYNSPLHF. This sequence joins TRBV19 and TRBJ1-6; D remains unclear. The CDR3 extends over 14 amino acids. Germline CDR1 reads LNHDA; CDR2 reads SQIVND (reference sequence). The V and J ends lost 2 bases and 4 bases respectively, with 6 bases between them.

Only a few counts were recorded for this clone. The V and J genes are TRBV27 and TRBJ2-5, with 7 bases that match TRBD1. CDR1 and CDR2 (germline): MNHEY, SMNVEV (reference sequence). J was trimmed by 5 bases and V by 6 bases; bases with no gene match: 9. The CDR3 has 14 residues. The CDR3 region is CASSRQGITETQYF. The CDR3 DNA follows: TGTGCCAGCAGCCGACAGGGTATAACGGAGACCCAGTACTTC.

The rearrangement uses TRBV30 and TRBJ1-1; TRBD1 agrees at 8 bases. The CDR3 loop spans 13 amino acids. The J segment lost 8 bases and the V segment lost 0 bases, leaving 5 bases of the junction unmatched. Per the germline V gene, CDR1 is GTSNPN and CDR2 is SVGIG (reference sequence). CDR3: CAWSVAGGREAFF. DNA for the CDR3: TGTGCCTGGAGTGTAGCAGGGGGCCGAGAAGCTTTCTTT.

The V and J genes are TRBV5-6 and TRBJ1-1; TRBD1 matches 8 bases. V trimming: 2 bases; J trimming: 7 bases; junction bases outside the gene matches: 7. The CDR3 sequence is 14 residues long. CDR1 and CDR2 (germline): SGHDT, YYEEEE. CDR3 nucleotides: TGTGCCAGCAGCTTAGGACAGGGACTCTTTGAAGCTTTCTTT. This codes for CASSLGQGLFEAFF.

The chain combines TRBV5-1 with TRBJ1-1; the match to TRBD1 covers 8 bases. The CDR3 consists of 13 residues. In germline, CDR1 is SGHRS, CDR2 YFSETQ. The V segment lost 2 bases and the J segment 8 bases; nucleotides outside the gene matches: 5. CDR3 loop: CASSFVGQGEAFF. In DNA, the CDR3 is TGCGCCAGCAGCTTTGTCGGACAGGGCGAAGCTTTCTTT.

This rearrangement joins TRBV10-2 to TRBJ1-5; D is unclear. The CDR3 is 16 residues long. Germline assignment: CDR1 WSHSY and CDR2 SAAADI. V was clipped by 2 bases and J by 3 bases, with 14 bases between them. The CDR3 loop is CASSENRPLNNQPQHF. The CDR3 bases are TGCGCCAGCAGTGAGAACAGACCGTTAAACAATCAGCCCCAGCATTTT.

The chain carries TRBV27 and TRBJ2-1, with 15 bases identical to TRBD2. The V and J ends lost 5 bases and 8 bases, in that order; junction bases with no gene match: 7. This CDR3 contains 16 residues. CDR1 is MNHEY, CDR2 SMNVEV, per germline (reference sequence). Written as DNA, the CDR3 is TGTGCCAGCAGTCCTGGACTAGCGGGAGGGGACCATGAGCAGTTCTTC. Translated, it gives CASSPGLAGGDHEQFF.

The gene calls are TRBV4-3 and TRBJ1-3, with TRBD1 as a possible D gene (6 bases). Trimming cost V 0 bases and J 10 bases, with 22 bases left between them. CDR3 length: 17 residues. Per the germline V gene, CDR1 is LGHNA and CDR2 is YSLEER. The CDR3 loop reads CASSQDWGGTLSTTIYF. For the CDR3, the DNA is TGCGCCAGCAGCCAAGATTGGGGGGGGACACTCTCCACTACCATATATTTT.

J is TRBJ2-7 and V is TRBV5-4, with D uncertain. The CDR3 is 13 residues long. V was trimmed by 0 bases and J by 7 bases, leaving 11 bases between them. CDR1 SGHNT and CDR2 YYREEE come from the germline V gene (reference sequence). For the CDR3, the DNA is TGTGCCAGCAGCTTGGCGGGTGCCTTTGAGCAGTACTTC. It is translated as CASSLAGAFEQYF.

The genes are TRBV3-1 (or the pseudogene TRBV3-2) and TRBJ2-7; 7 nucleotides agree with TRBD1. The germline V gene encodes CDR1 LGHDT and CDR2 YNNKEL (reference sequence). Trimming took 4 bases from V and 2 from J; bases not matched to a gene: 5. The CDR3 covers 14 residues. DNA of the CDR3: TGTGCCAGCAGCCCGACAGGGCTAACCTACGAGCAGTACTTC. Amino acid sequence: CASSPTGLTYEQYF.

The chain employs TRBV27 and TRBJ2-1; 13 positions agree with TRBD2. Germline V gives CDR1 MNHEY, CDR2 SMNVEV (reference sequence). The V and J ends lost 5 bases and 6 bases, in that order; junction bases with no gene match: 4. The CDR3 runs to 15 residues. The CDR3 nucleotides are TGTGCCAGCAGTCCCGGGACTAGCGGGACCAATGAGCAGTTCTTC. This sequence encodes CASSPGTSGTNEQFF.

V usage is TRBV11-2 and J usage is TRBJ2-7; 7 nucleotides align to TRBD2. The V and J ends lost 8 bases and 2 bases, in that order; junction bases with no gene match: 9. The CDR3 runs to 14 residues. CDR1 SGHAT and CDR2 FQNNGV come from the germline V gene. CDR3 sequence: CASLGGGTPYEQYF. CDR3 in DNA: TGTGCCAGCCTCGGGGGAGGGACCCCCTACGAGCAGTACTTC.

The table lists this clone with a count of one. The gene calls are TRBV7-8 and TRBJ1-4; 9 positions agree with TRBD1. Germline-derived CDR1 and CDR2 are SGHVS and FQNEAQ. V lost 3 bases, J lost 7 bases, and 6 bases stayed unmatched. This CDR3 comprises 15 residues. The CDR3 loop is CASSLGQGYREKLFF. Written as DNA, the CDR3 is TGTGCCAGCAGCTTGGGACAGGGTTATCGTGAAAAACTGTTTTTT.

The gene calls are TRBV6-6 and TRBJ1-6; D is uncertain. Germline V gene lookup returns CDR1 MNHNY and CDR2 SVGAGI (reference sequence). The CDR3 has 14 residues. With 8 bases removed from V and 7 bases from J, the gap between germline ends came to 15 bases. The CDR3 DNA reads TGTGCCAGCCTAATGGAGGTTAGGAATTCACCCCTCCACTTT. It translates to CASLMEVRNSPLHF.

This sequence joins TRBV29-1 and TRBJ2-1; 9 bases fit TRBD2. The V segment lost 7 bases and the J segment 8 bases; nucleotides outside the gene matches: 15. The CDR3 has 15 residues. In germline, CDR1 is SQVTM, CDR2 ANQGSEA. As DNA, the CDR3 is TGCAGCGCCATATATAGCGGGAGCTCCCCCGATGAGCAGTTCTTC. Its translation: CSAIYSGSSPDEQFF.